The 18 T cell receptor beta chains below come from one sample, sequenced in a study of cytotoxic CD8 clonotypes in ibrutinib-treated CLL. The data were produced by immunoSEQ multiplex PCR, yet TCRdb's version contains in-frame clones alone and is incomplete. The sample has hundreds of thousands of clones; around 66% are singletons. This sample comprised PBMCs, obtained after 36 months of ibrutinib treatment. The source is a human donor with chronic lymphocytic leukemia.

The CDR3: CASLTRDTEAFF. The CDR3 DNA follows: TGTGCCAGCTTGACCCGGGACACTGAAGCTTTCTTT. J is TRBJ1-1 and V is TRBV2; D call uncertain. CDR3 length: 12 amino acids. Trimming pared 8 bases from V and 3 bases from J, leaving 10 bases between. Per the germline V gene, CDR1 is SNHLY and CDR2 is FYNNEI. The full variable domain, completed using reference TRBV2 and TRBJ1-1, is EPEVTQTPSHQVTQMGQEVILRCVPISNHLYFYWYRQILGQKVEFLVSFYNNEISEKSEIFDDQFSVERPDGSNFTLKIRSTKLEDSAMYFCASLTRDTEAFFGQGTRLTVV.

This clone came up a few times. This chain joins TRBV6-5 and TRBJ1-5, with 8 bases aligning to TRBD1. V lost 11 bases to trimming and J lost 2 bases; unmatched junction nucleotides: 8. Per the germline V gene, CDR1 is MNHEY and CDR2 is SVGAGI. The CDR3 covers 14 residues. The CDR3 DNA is TGTGCCTCCCAGGGGGCGGCGGGCAATCAGCCCCAGCATTTT. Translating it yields CASQGAAGNQPQHF.

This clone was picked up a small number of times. For the CDR3, the DNA is TGTGCCAGCAGCTTACAGGGGATCGAGCAGTACTTC. Translating gives CASSLQGIEQYF. The chain combines TRBV7-2 with TRBJ2-7, with D possibly TRBD1 on 6 matching bases. The V and J ends lost 2 bases and 6 bases respectively, with 8 bases between them. The CDR3 length is 12 residues. The germline CDR1 and CDR2 sequences are SGHTA and FQGNSA.

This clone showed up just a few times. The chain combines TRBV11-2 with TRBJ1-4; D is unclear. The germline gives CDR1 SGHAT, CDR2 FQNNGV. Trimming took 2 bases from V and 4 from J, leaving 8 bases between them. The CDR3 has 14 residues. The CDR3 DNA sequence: TGTGCCAGCAGCTTAACGTACCTTAATGAAAAACTGTTTTTT. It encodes CASSLTYLNEKLFF.

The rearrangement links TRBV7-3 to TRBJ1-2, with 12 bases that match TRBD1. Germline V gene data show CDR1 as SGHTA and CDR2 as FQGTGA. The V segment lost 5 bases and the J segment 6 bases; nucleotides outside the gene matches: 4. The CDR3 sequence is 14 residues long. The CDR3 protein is CASSRDRGHDGYTF. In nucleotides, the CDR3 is TGTGCCAGCAGCCGGGACAGGGGGCACGATGGCTACACCTTC.

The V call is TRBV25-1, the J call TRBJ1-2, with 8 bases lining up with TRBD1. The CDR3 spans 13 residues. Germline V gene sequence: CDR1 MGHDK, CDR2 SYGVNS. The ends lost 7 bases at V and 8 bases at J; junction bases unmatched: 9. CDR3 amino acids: CASIPGTGGGYTF. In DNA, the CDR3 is TGTGCCAGCATCCCGGGGACAGGCGGGGGCTACACCTTC.

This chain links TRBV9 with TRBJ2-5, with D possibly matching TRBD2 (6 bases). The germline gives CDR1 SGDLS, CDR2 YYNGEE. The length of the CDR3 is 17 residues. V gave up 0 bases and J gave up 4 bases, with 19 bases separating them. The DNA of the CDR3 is TGTGCCAGCAGCGTAGGTTCAGGGCGGGGCGGTGGAGAGACCCAGTACTTC. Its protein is CASSVGSGRGGGETQYF.

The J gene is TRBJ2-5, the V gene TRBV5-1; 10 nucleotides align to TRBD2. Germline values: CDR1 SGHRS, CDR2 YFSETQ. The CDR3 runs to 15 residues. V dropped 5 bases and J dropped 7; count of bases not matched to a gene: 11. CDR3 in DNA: TGCGCCAGCAGTGTACTAGCGGGACCCCAACGGACCCAGTACTTC. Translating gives CASSVLAGPQRTQYF. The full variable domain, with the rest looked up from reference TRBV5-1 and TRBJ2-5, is KAGVTQTPRYLIKTRGQQVTLSCSPISGHRSVSWYQQTPGQGLQFLFEYFSETQRNKGNFPGRFSGRQFSNSRSEMNVSTLELGDSALYLCASSVLAGPQRTQYFGPGTRLLVL.

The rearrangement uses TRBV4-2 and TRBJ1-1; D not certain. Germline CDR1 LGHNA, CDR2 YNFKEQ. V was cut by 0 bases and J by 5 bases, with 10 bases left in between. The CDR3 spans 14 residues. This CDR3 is CASSQDLRSTEAFF. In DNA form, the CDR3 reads TGTGCCAGCAGCCAAGATCTGAGAAGTACTGAAGCTTTCTTT.

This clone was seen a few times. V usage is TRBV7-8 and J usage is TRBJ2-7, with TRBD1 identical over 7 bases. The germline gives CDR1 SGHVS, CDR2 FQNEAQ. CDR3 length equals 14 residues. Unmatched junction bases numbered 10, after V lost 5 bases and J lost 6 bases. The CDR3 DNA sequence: TGTGCCAGCAGCACCAGGGGGTTCTATTCCGAGCAGTACTTC. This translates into CASSTRGFYSEQYF.

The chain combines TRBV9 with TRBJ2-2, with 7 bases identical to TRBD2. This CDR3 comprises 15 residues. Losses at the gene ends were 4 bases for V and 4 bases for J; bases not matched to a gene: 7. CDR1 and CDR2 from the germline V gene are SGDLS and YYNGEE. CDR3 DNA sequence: TGTGCCAGCAGCCCCTTTTCTAGCGGCACCGGGGAGCTGTTTTTT. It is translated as CASSPFSSGTGELFF.

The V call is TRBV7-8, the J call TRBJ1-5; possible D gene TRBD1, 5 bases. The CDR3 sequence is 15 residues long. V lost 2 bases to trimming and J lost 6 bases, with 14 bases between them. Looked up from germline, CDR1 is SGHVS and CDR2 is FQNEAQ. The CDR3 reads CASSLRDRGGQPQHF. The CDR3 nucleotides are TGTGCCAGCAGCTTAAGAGACAGAGGAGGTCAGCCCCAGCATTTT.

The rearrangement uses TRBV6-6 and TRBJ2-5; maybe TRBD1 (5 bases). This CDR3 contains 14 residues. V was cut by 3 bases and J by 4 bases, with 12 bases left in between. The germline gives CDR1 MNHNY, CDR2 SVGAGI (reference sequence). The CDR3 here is CASSYGHLGETQYF. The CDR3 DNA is TGTGCCAGCAGTTATGGACACTTAGGAGAGACCCAGTACTTC.

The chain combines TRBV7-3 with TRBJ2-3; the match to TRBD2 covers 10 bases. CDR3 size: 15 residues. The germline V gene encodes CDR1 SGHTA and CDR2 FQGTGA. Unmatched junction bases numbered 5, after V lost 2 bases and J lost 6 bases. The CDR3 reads CASSLYPSGGDTQYF. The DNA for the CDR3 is TGTGCCAGCAGCTTATATCCTAGCGGGGGCGATACGCAGTATTTT.

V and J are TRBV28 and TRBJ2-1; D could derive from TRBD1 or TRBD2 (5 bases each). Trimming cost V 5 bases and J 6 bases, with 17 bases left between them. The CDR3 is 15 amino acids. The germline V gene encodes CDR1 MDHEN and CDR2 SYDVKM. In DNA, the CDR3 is TGTGCCAGCAGTCCCGCAGGGATACGGGGCAATGAGCAGTTCTTC. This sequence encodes CASSPAGIRGNEQFF.

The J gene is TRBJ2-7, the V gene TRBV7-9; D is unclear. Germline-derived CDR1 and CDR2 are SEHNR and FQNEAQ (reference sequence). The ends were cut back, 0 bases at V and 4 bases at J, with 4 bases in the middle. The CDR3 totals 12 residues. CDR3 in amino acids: CASSLALYEQYF. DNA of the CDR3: TGTGCCAGCAGCTTAGCTTTATACGAGCAGTACTTC.

Here the CDR3 DNA reads TGTGCCAGCAGTTCGGGACAGGGACAAGAGACCCAGTACTTC. Translation: CASSSGQGQETQYF. The chain links TRBV27 to TRBJ2-5; 9 bases are a match to TRBD1. CDR3 length equals 14 residues. V shed 4 bases and J 2 bases; nucleotides not matched to a gene: 2. The germline gives CDR1 MNHEY, CDR2 SMNVEV (reference sequence).

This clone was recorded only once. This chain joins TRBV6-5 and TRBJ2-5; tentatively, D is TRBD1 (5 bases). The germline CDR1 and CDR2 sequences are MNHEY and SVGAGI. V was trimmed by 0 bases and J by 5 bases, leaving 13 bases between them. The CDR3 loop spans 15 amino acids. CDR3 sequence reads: CASSYSSSGPETQYF. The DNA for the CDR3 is TGTGCCAGCAGTTACTCTTCTTCAGGGCCGGAGACCCAGTACTTC.